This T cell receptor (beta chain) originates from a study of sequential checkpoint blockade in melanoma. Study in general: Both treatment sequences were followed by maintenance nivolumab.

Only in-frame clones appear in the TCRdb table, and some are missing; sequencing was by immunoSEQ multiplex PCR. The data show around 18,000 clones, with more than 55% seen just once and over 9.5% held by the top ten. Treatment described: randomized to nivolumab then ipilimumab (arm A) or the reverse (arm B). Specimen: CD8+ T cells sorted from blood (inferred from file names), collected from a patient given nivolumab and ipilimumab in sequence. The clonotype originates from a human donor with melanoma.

Here the CDR3 DNA reads TGTGCCACCAGGACTGGACCGAGGGACAATGAGCAGTTCTTC. Translation: CATRTGPRDNEQFF. The chain joins TRBV15 to TRBJ2-1; D may be TRBD2 (5 bases). The germline V gene has CDR1 LNHNV and CDR2 YYDKDF (reference sequence). V dropped 6 bases and J dropped 5 bases, with 14 bases sitting between them. This CDR3 comprises 14 residues.